The 16 T cell receptor beta chains below all came from one sample that was sequenced in a study of cytomegalovirus exposure and HLA in healthy donors. 60 Vbeta and 13 Jbeta primers were used in PCR. Assay: immunoSEQ multiplex PCR; the TCRdb copy retains only in-frame clones and omits some. Of about 65,000 clones in the sample, roughly 80% were seen once. What was sequenced was PBMCs. These receptors were taken from a girl aged 5-17 years in good health and CMV-seropositive.

The J gene is TRBJ2-7, the V gene TRBV28; D may be TRBD1 (6 bases). CDR3 length: 15 amino acids. CDR1 and CDR2 from the germline V gene are MDHEN and SYDVKM. The V gene lost 6 bases and the J gene lost 0 bases, with 15 bases spanning the gap. The CDR3 DNA follows: TGTGCCAGCAGGCGGACCGGGACACACTCCTACGAGCAGTACTTC. Translation gives CASRRTGTHSYEQYF.

The chain combines TRBV5-1 with TRBJ2-7; 8 bases line up with TRBD1. The CDR3 is 12 amino acids. Germline V gene data show CDR1 as SGHRS and CDR2 as YFSETQ. V trimming: 4 bases; J trimming: 4 bases; junction bases outside the gene matches: 1. For the CDR3, the DNA is TGCGCCAGCAGCGGACAGGGTTACGAGCAGTACTTC. It is translated as CASSGQGYEQYF. The full variable domain, rest sourced from reference TRBV5-1 and TRBJ2-7, is KAGVTQTPRYLIKTRGQQVTLSCSPISGHRSVSWYQQTPGQGLQFLFEYFSETQRNKGNFPGRFSGRQFSNSRSEMNVSTLELGDSALYLCASSGQGYEQYFGPGTRLTVT.

This clone was observed a handful of times. The chain links TRBV5-6 to TRBJ2-2, with TRBD2 matching over 8 bases. CDR3 length: 15 amino acids. V was clipped by 3 bases and J by 5 bases; unmatched bases: 6. Germline V gene data show CDR1 as SGHDT and CDR2 as YYEEEE. The CDR3 region is CASSSGGAWTGELFF. The CDR3 bases are TGTGCCAGCAGCTCCGGGGGGGCATGGACCGGGGAGCTGTTTTTT.

The V call is TRBV29-1, the J call TRBJ2-7; 8 bases fit TRBD1. CDR3 length equals 14 residues. V lost 4 bases to trimming and J lost 4 bases; unmatched junction nucleotides: 9. CDR1 and CDR2 from the germline V gene are SQVTM and ANQGSEA. The CDR3 nucleotides read TGCAGCGTTGTATTCGGGACAGGTGATTACGAGCAGTACTTC. It codes for CSVVFGTGDYEQYF.

In this sample, this clone turned up many times. V and J are TRBV5-1 and TRBJ1-3, with D unresolved. This CDR3 is 15 amino acids long. Germline CDR1 reads SGHRS; CDR2 reads YFSETQ. V gave up 0 bases and J gave up 2 bases, with 9 bases separating them. The CDR3 bases are TGCGCCAGCAGCTTGGGACCGGGAACTGGAAACACCATATATTTT. Its protein is CASSLGPGTGNTIYF. Full variable domain (remainder filled in from reference TRBV5-1 and TRBJ1-3): KAGVTQTPRYLIKTRGQQVTLSCSPISGHRSVSWYQQTPGQGLQFLFEYFSETQRNKGNFPGRFSGRQFSNSRSEMNVSTLELGDSALYLCASSLGPGTGNTIYFGEGSWLTVV.

V gene TRBV7-2 combines with J gene TRBJ2-3, with a tentative D call TRBD1 (6 bases). The CDR3 consists of 14 residues. The germline gives CDR1 SGHTA, CDR2 FQGNSA. The V gene lost 1 base and the J gene lost 6 bases, with 11 bases spanning the gap. The CDR3 spells CASSLGGTWDTQYF. In nucleotides, the CDR3 is TGTGCCAGCAGCTTAGGGGGGACATGGGATACGCAGTATTTT.

The rearrangement joins TRBV4-1 to TRBJ2-1; tentative D call: TRBD1 (6 bases). Per the germline V gene, CDR1 is MGHRA and CDR2 is YSYEKL. The CDR3 sequence is 13 residues long. V was pared by 5 bases and J by 3 bases, with 8 bases between. CDR3: CASSTDSYNEQFF. As DNA, the CDR3 is TGCGCCAGCAGCACGGACAGCTACAATGAGCAGTTCTTC.

V and J are TRBV7-2 and TRBJ2-5; 12 positions agree with TRBD2. This CDR3 comprises 18 residues. In germline, CDR1 is SGHTA, CDR2 FQGNSA. Trimming at V came to 0 bases and at J to 2 bases, leaving 7 bases not matched to a gene. The CDR3 region has the DNA TGTGCCAGCAGCTTAGCGGGGCCTAGCGGGAGGGGACAAGAGACCCAGTACTTC. Translating it yields CASSLAGPSGRGQETQYF.

The V gene is TRBV7-9, the J gene TRBJ2-1; TRBD1 aligns across 7 bases. This CDR3 comprises 14 residues. Germline lookup yields CDR1 SEHNR and CDR2 FQNEAQ (reference sequence). J was trimmed by 6 bases and V by 5 bases; bases with no gene match: 7. The CDR3, as DNA: TGTGCCAGCAGCCCGGAGACAGGGAGCAATGAGCAGTTCTTC. Translating gives CASSPETGSNEQFF.

This clone was found a few times. This chain connects TRBV18 to TRBJ2-1; 9 bases agree with TRBD2. The CDR3 runs 13 residues. Germline CDR1 reads KGHSH; CDR2 reads LQKENI. V gave up 3 bases and J gave up 10 bases; unmatched junction bases: 4. The CDR3, as DNA: TGTGCCAGCTCACCGGGACTAGCCCTGGAGCAGTTCTTC. The encoded protein is CASSPGLALEQFF.

This clone was seen more than once but under ten times. V is TRBV5-4 and J is TRBJ2-7; 8 nucleotides align to TRBD1. Per the germline V gene, CDR1 is SGHNT and CDR2 is YYREEE (reference sequence). The CDR3 covers 16 residues. Trimming at V came to 4 bases and at J to 4 bases, leaving 13 bases not matched to a gene. The CDR3 DNA reads as TGTGCCAGCAGCCCCGGCCGCGGACAGGGCCCATACGAGCAGTACTTC. Amino acid sequence: CASSPGRGQGPYEQYF.

This clone was seen more than once but under ten times. The V call is TRBV5-1, the J call TRBJ2-3; 11 nucleotides align to TRBD2. CDR3 length: 18 residues. Germline CDR1 is SGHRS and CDR2 is YFSETQ. Trimming at V came to 2 bases and at J to 2 bases, leaving 10 bases not matched to a gene. The CDR3 sequence is CASSFLAGGIPYTDTQYF. CDR3 DNA: TGCGCCAGCAGCTTTCTAGCGGGAGGAATACCCTACACAGATACGCAGTATTTT.

This chain links TRBV7-9 with TRBJ1-5, with 7 bases identical to TRBD1. The trim removed 5 bases at V and 5 bases at J, leaving 3 bases unmatched. The germline CDR1 and CDR2 sequences are SEHNR and FQNEAQ (reference sequence). The CDR3 length is 13 residues. The CDR3 region is CASSRDSYQPQHF. As DNA, the CDR3 is TGTGCCAGCAGCCGGGACAGTTATCAGCCCCAGCATTTT.

This rearrangement joins TRBV5-6 to TRBJ2-5, with 8 nucleotides matching TRBD2. CDR1 and CDR2 (germline): SGHDT, YYEEEE. V lost 0 bases and J lost 5; bases outside the gene matches: 6. The CDR3 runs to 15 residues. The DNA for the CDR3 is TGTGCCAGCAGCTTGGCCCGGGGGGGCGGTGAGACCCAGTACTTC. Its translation is CASSLARGGGETQYF.

The rearrangement joins TRBV15 to TRBJ2-5, with D maybe TRBD1 (5 bases). Gene TRBJ2-7 matches the end of the DNA better, so the J call may be wrong. This CDR3 is built from 13 residues. Looked up from germline, CDR1 is LNHNV and CDR2 is YYDKDF (reference sequence). Written as DNA, the CDR3 is TGTGCCACCAGCAGGGACATGTTCTACGAGCAGTACTTC. Its translation: CATSRDMFYEQYF.

This chain joins TRBV18 and TRBJ1-1; D gene unclear. There are 12 residues in the CDR3. Looked up from germline, CDR1 is KGHSH and CDR2 is LQKENI. The germline V and J ends were trimmed by 6 bases and 5 bases, with 10 bases remaining between them. The CDR3 bases are TGTGCCAGCTCCCCAGACGGGACTGAAGCTTTCTTT. Its protein product is CASSPDGTEAFF.